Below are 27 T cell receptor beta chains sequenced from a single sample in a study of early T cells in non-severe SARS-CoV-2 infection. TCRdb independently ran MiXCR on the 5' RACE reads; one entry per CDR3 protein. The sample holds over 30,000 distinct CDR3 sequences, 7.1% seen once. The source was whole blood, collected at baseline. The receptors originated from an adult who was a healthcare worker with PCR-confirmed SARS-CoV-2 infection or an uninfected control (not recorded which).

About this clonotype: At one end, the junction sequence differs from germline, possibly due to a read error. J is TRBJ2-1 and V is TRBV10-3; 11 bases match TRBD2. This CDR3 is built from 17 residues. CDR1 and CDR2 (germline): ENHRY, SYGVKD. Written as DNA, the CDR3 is TGTGCCATCAGTTTTAGCGGGAGGGCCGGTATTTACAATGAGCAGTTCTTT. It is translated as CAISFSGRAGIYNEQFF.

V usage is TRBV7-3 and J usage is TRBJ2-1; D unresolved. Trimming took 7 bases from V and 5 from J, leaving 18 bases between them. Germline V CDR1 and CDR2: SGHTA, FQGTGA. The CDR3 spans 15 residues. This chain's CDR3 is CASTPLVRSNNEQFF. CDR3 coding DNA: TGTGCCAGCACCCCTCTGGTCCGATCAAACAATGAGCAGTTCTTC.

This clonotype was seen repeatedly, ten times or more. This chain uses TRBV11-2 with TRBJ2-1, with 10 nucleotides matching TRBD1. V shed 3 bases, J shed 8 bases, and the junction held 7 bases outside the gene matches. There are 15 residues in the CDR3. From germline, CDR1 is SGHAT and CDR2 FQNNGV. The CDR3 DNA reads TGTGCCAGCAGCTTGGGGACAGGGGTCGGAGATGAGCAGTTCTTC. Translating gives CASSLGTGVGDEQFF.

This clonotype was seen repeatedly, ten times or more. In nucleotides, the CDR3 is TGCAGTGCTAGACGGCTAGCTGCGAACCACAATGAGCAGTTCTTC. It yields the protein CSARRLAANHNEQFF. V and J are TRBV20-1 and TRBJ2-1, with D tentatively TRBD2 (5 bases). Germline V gene lookup returns CDR1 DFQATT and CDR2 SNEGSKA (reference sequence). Between the trimmed V and J ends, which lost 2 bases and 5 bases, there was a span of 16 bases. The CDR3 spans 15 residues.

CDR3 nucleotides: TGTGCCAGCAGCGTAGTGGGGGCTGGCACAGGAGATACGCAGTATTTT. This sequence encodes CASSVVGAGTGDTQYF. The chain links TRBV9 to TRBJ2-3, with D possibly TRBD1 on 6 matching bases. The CDR3 spans 16 residues. Between the trimmed V and J ends, which lost 0 bases and 5 bases, there was a span of 16 bases. Germline CDR1 reads SGDLS; CDR2 reads YYNGEE.

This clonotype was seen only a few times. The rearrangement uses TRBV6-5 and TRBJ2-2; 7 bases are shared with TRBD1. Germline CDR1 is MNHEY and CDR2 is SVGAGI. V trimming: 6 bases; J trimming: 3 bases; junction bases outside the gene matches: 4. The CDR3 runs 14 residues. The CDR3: CASRQTGDTGELFF. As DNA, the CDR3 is TGTGCCAGCAGACAAACAGGGGACACCGGGGAGCTGTTTTTT.

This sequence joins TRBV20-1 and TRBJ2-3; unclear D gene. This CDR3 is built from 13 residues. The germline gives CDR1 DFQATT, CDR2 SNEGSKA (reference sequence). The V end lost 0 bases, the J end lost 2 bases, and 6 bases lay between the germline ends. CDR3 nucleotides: TGCAGTGCTAGAGATATAGACACAGATACGCAGTATTTT. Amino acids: CSARDIDTDTQYF.

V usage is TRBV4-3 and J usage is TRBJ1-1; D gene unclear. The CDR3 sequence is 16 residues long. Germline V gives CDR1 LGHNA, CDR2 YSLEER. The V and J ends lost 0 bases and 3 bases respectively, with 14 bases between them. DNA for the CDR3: TGCGCCAGCAGCCAAGATATGTCCAGCGTGGACACTGAAGCTTTCTTT. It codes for CASSQDMSSVDTEAFF.

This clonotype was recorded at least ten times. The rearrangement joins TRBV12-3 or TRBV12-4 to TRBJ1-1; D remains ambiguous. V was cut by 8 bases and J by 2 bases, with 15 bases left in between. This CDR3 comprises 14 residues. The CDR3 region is CASYLGWGNTEAFF. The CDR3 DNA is TGTGCCAGCTACTTAGGGTGGGGAAACACTGAAGCTTTCTTT.

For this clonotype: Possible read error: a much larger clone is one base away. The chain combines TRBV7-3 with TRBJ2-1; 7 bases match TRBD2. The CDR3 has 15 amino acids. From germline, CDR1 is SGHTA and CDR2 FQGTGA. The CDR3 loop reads CVSSSGSSGGNEQFF. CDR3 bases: TGTGTCAGCAGCTCTGGGAGCTCGGGGGGCAATGAGCAGTTCTTC. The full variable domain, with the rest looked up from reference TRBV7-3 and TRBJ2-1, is GAGVSQTPSNKVTEKGKYVELRCDPISGHTALYWYRQSLGQGPEFLIYFQGTGAADDSGLPNDRFFAVRPEGSVSTLKIQRTERGDSAVYLCVSSSGSSGGNEQFFGPGTRLTVL.

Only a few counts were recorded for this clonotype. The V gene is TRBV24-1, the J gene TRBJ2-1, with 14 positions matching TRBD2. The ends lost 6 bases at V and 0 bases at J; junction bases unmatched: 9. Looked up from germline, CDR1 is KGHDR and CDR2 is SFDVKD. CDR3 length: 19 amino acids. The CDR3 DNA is TGTGCCACCAGTTTACCGGGACTAGCGGGGGCGAGCTCCTACAATGAGCAGTTCTTC. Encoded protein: CATSLPGLAGASSYNEQFF.

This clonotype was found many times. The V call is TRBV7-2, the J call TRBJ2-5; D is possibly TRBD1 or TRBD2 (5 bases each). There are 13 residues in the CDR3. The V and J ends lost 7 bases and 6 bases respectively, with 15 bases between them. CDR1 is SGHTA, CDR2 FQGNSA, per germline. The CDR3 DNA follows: TGTGCCAGCATCCCCCCCGGGGCTCAGACCCAGTACTTC. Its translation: CASIPPGAQTQYF. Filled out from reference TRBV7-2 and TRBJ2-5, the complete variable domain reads GAGVSQSPSNKVTEKGKDVELRCDPISGHTALYWYRQSLGQGLEFLIYFQGNSAPDKSGLPSDRFSAERTGGSVSTLTIQRTQQEDSAVYLCASIPPGAQTQYFGPGTRLLVL.

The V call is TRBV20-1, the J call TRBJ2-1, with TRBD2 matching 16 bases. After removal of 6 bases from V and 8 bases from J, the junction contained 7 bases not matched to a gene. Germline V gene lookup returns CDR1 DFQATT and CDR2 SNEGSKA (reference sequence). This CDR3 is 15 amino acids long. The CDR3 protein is CSAPPGLAGGDEQFF. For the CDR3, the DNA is TGCAGTGCCCCCCCGGGACTAGCGGGAGGGGATGAGCAGTTCTTC.

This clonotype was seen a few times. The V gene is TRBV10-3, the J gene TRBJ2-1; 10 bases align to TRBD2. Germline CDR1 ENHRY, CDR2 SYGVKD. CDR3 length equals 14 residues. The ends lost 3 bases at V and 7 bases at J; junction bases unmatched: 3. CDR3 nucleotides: TGTGCCATCAGTGATACTAGCGGGACGAATGAGCAGTTCTTC. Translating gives CAISDTSGTNEQFF.

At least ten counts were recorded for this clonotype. Here the CDR3 reads CASSLRQEKLFF. CDR3 DNA: TGTGCCAGCAGCTTAAGACAGGAAAAACTGTTTTTT. This sequence joins TRBV7-2 and TRBJ1-4, with D tentatively TRBD1 (5 bases). Germline CDR1 SGHTA, CDR2 FQGNSA. This CDR3 is 12 amino acids long. Trimming stripped 2 bases from V and 8 bases from J, with 6 bases between.

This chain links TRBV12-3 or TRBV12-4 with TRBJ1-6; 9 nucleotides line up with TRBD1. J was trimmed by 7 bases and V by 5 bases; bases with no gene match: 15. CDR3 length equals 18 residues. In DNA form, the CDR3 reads TGTGCCAGCAGTCCGAAAGTCACAGGGGGCCGGCGGAATTCACCCCTCCACTTT. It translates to CASSPKVTGGRRNSPLHF.

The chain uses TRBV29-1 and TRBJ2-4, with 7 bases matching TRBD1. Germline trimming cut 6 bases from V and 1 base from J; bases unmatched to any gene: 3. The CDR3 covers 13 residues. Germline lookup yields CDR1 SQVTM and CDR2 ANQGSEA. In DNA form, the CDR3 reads TGCAGCGTCGGACAGGCCGCCAAAAACATTCAGTACTTC. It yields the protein CSVGQAAKNIQYF.

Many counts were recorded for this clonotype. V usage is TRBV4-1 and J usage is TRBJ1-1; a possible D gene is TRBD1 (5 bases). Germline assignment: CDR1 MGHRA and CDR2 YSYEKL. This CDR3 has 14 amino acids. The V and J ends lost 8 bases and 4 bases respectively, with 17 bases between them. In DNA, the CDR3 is TGCGCCAGCCGGGGCCCACTCAAGGCCACTGAAGCTTTCTTT. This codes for CASRGPLKATEAFF.

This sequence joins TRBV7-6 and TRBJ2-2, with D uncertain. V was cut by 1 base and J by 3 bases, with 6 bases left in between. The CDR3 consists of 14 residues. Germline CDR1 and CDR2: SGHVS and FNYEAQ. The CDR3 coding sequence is TGTGCCAGCAGCTTAGGCAGCTACACCGGGGAGCTGTTTTTT. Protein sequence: CASSLGSYTGELFF.

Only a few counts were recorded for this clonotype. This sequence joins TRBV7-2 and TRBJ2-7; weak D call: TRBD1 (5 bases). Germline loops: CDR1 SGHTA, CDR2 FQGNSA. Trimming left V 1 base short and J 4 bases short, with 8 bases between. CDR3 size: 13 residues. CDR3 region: CASSLEAGYEQYV. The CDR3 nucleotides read TGTGCCAGCAGCTTAGAAGCAGGGTACGAGCAGTACGTC.

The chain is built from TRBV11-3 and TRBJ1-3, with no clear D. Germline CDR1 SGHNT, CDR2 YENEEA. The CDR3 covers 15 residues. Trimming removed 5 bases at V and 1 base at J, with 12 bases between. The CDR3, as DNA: TGTGCCAGCAGCGCGGGATGGGGATCTGGAAACACCATATATTTT. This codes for CASSAGWGSGNTIYF.

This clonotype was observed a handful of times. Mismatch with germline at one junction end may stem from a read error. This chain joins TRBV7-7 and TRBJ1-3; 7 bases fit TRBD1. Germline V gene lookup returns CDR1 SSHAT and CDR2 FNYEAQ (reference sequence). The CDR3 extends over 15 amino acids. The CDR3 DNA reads TGTGCTAGCAGCTTAAGCGACAGGGAAGGAAACACCATATATTTT. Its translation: CASSLSDREGNTIYF.

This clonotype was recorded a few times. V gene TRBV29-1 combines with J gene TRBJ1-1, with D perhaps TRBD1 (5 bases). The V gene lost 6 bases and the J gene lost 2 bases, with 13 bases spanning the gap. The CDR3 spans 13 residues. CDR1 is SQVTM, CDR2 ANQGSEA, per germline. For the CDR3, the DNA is TGCAGCGTGCAACAGGTCGCCAACACTGAAGCTTTCTTT. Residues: CSVQQVANTEAFF.

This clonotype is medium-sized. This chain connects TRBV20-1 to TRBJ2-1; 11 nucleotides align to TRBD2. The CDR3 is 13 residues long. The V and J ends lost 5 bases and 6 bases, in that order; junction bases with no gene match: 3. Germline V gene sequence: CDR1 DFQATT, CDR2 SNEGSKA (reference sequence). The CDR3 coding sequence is TGCAGTGCTGGGGGGACTAGCGGCAATGAGCAGTTCTTC. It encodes CSAGGTSGNEQFF.

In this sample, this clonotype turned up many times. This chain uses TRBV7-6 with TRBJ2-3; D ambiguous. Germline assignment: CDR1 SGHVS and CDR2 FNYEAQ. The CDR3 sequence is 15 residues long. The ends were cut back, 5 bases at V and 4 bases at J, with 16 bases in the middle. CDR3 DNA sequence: TGTGCCAGCAGCATGGATAGGTTTAGGGCAGATACGCAGTATTTT. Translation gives CASSMDRFRADTQYF.

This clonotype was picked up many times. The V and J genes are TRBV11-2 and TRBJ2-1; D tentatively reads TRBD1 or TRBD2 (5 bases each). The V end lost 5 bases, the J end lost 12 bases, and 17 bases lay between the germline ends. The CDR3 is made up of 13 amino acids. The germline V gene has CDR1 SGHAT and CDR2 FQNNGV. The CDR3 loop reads CASSPAYRDAQFF. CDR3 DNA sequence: TGTGCCAGCAGCCCAGCCTACCGGGACGCGCAGTTCTTC. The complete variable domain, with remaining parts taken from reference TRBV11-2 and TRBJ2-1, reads EAGVAQSPRYKIIEKRQSVAFWCNPISGHATLYWYQQILGQGPKLLIQFQNNGVVDDSQLPKDRFSAERLKGVDSTLKIQPAKLEDSAVYLCASSPAYRDAQFFGPGTRLTVL.

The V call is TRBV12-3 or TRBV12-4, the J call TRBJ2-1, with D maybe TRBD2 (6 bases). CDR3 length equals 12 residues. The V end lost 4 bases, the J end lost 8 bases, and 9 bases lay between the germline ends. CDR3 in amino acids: CASSSGTYEQFF. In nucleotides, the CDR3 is TGTGCCAGCAGTTCCGGGACTTATGAGCAGTTCTTC.